This T cell receptor beta chain comes out of a study of cytomegalovirus exposure and HLA in healthy donors. Study observations and caveats: The likely explanation for a cluster of highly shared sequence variants was sequencing artifact.

Concerning this clone itself: Its antigen is undetermined.

This PCR relied on a set of 60 Vbeta primers and 13 Jbeta primers. The assay was immunoSEQ multiplex PCR, and TCRdb's table has in-frame clones only and misses some. The repertoire holds approximately 120,000 clones, with about four fifths as singletons. The sequenced material came from PBMCs. The source is a woman aged 25 to 39 in good health and CMV-seronegative.

The CDR3 coding sequence is TGTGCCAGCAGCTTGGGGACAGGGGGGAAATACAATGAGCAGTTCTTC. Its translation: CASSLGTGGKYNEQFF. This chain joins TRBV5-6 and TRBJ2-1; 10 bases agree with TRBD1. The J segment lost 4 bases and the V segment lost 0 bases, leaving 4 bases of the junction unmatched. This CDR3 region has 16 residues. In germline, CDR1 is SGHDT, CDR2 YYEEEE.